This TCR beta chain came from a study of beta chain features in type 1 diabetes. This CDR3 has 13 amino acids. CDR1 and CDR2 from the germline V gene are SQVTM and ANQGSEA. J gave up 4 bases and V 4 bases, and 4 bases lay outside the gene matches. Sequencing targeted expressed TCRB transcripts, as all isolated RNA had been reverse transcribed. TCRdb's copy holds only in-frame clones and misses some; the assay was immunoSEQ multiplex PCR. Found here are about 370,000 clones, about 15% of them singletons; the top ten hold approximately 0.02%. The V call is TRBV29-1, the J call TRBJ2-5; 9 bases line up with TRBD1. Sequenced input: naive CD4+ T cells from blood. The TCR comes from a woman in her late teens or twenties in good health. The DNA for the CDR3 is TGCAGCGTTGGAGGACAGGGGCGAGAGACCCAGTACTTC. The encoded protein is CSVGGQGRETQYF.